These T cell receptor beta chains were read from a single sample in a study of OX40 agonist ivuxolimab in advanced cancers. The protocol was immunoSEQ multiplex PCR, while the TCRdb copy is restricted to in-frame clones and leaves out a portion. The sample has 50,000 to 70,000 clones; roughly 86% are singletons. Sequenced material: CD4+ or CD8+ T cells sorted from blood, taken in a trial of the OX40 agonist ivuxolimab. Receptors originate from an adult with an advanced solid tumor such as melanoma, head and neck, liver or kidney cancer. Both conserved end residues are trimmed from each CDR3.

V gene,CDR3 protein
TRBV25-1,ASSPWDNTEAF
TRBV6-5,ASSYREGDTQY
TRBV4-3,ASSQDTSTDTQY
TRBV10-3,AINGGSYEQY
TRBV6-1,ASNRGSNQPQH
TRBV29-1,SVGGLSNDNEQF
TRBV27,ASSVSGSSSNEQF
TRBV9,ASSGDRALELF
TRBV5-1,ASSTTSRFGQF
TRBV5-8,ASIQTLNEQF
TRBV19,ASSIGAGTEAF
TRBV27,ASSFTRGTEAF
TRBV28,ASSPRGAQGTDTQY
TRBV7-2,ASSPPWPSVDEQY
TRBV27,ASSPFGQAYGYT
TRBV10-2,ASTSDYYEQY
TRBV13,ASSLQGNEQF
TRBV14,ASSQGPSSGNTIY
TRBV28,ASSWDGDGYT
TRBV6-5,ASSYPGDGYT
TRBV28,ASSFWAGDSTDTQY
TRBV28,ASSSATGDGTNEKLF
TRBV19,ASSLAGGIYEQY
TRBV2,ASSGWIDGNQPQH
TRBV15,ATSTSRGLGETQY
TRBV9,ASSVTSGPYEQY
TRBV19,ASSINPGTPNTEAF
TRBV30,AWSVCRRIQSAQH
TRBV6-1,ASGGTGSFYGYT
TRBV18,ASSPSENEKLF
TRBV11-2,ASSLDIWDNPYYEQY
TRBV25-1,ASSGTITDTQY
TRBV27,ASTLGGNTEAF
TRBV27,ASSLKQGTNEKLF
TRBV28,ASSLGPSETGELF
TRBV4-1,ASSQVGQGDSDTQY
TRBV28,ASIVGGSSYNEQF
TRBV5-5,ASSTGLAGLGEQF
TRBV27,ASRVTWGTEAF
TRBV4-1,ASSPREGPSSGNTIY
TRBV6-1,ASSEDRETYGYT